These T cell receptor beta chains were read from a single sample in a study of cytomegalovirus exposure and HLA in healthy donors. Method: immunoSEQ multiplex PCR; TCRdb's copy keeps in-frame clones and lacks some. The sample yields about 190,000 clones, around 86% seen once. The sequencing sample was made of PBMCs. Receptors were obtained from a man aged 25-40 years in good health and CMV-seronegative. The conserved cysteine and the conserved F or W are not part of the CDR3 here. Only some rows state a clone size, as once, few, many or a class for expanded clones.

>-|TRBV27|TRBJ1-5
ATGQGLGQPQH
>once|TRBV10-2|TRBJ1-3
ASSLSVRVSGNTIY
>few|TRBV19|-
ASSPSAGVTQYEQY
>-|TRBV6-1|TRBJ1-5
ASNRGGYRGQPQH
>-|TRBV11-2|TRBJ1-3
ASSLALGGNTIY
>-|TRBV7-8|TRBJ1-1
ASSPRGGGEAF
>-|TRBV7-2|TRBJ2-4
ASSPPGGNIQY
>once|TRBV5-4|TRBJ2-3
ASSPGLAGSSTDTQY
>-|TRBV10-2|TRBJ2-1
ASATGTADNEQF
>-|TRBV30|TRBJ2-7
AWSVWTGVSYEQY
>-|TRBV6-6|TRBJ2-1
ASSITGDVQF
>-|TRBV7-9|TRBJ2-7
ASSDTTGGAGGQDEQY
>-|TRBV4-1|TRBJ1-6
ASSQDPTGTSSYNSPLH
>-|TRBV5-6|TRBJ2-5
ASSSDYAGHQETQY
>-|TRBV27|TRBJ2-1
ASSRITGVSSYNEQF
>-|TRBV30|TRBJ1-1
AWPDVGANTEAF